What follows is one T cell receptor beta chain and its context. These data are taken from a study of blood T cell repertoires in COVID-19. Across the study: Material from acute and convalescent COVID-19 was sourced from the United States, Italy and Spain.

Everyone who took part was roughly 18 to 89 years old, and they came from about two dozen US areas. Membership in each cohort depended on participant-reported clinical history. As handled by the study authors: From reference gene primer amplification, estimates of nucleated cell counts were derived. Method: immunoSEQ multiplex PCR; TCRdb's copy keeps in-frame clones and lacks some. Clonal size and the V and J genes are those of that table, whereas D and trimming came from the DNA. The table includes 340,000 or so clones, 86% detected once. The CDR3 length is 15 residues. Germline CDR1 and CDR2: SGHKS and YYEKEE (reference sequence). Trimming stripped 2 bases from V and 8 bases from J, with 14 bases between.

The chain links TRBV5-5 to TRBJ1-6; TRBD1 is a possible D gene (5 bases). The sequence was obtained from a woman aged 35 to 49 with acute COVID-19. The sample comprised PBMCs or T cells enriched from blood (not recorded which). In DNA, the CDR3 is TGTGCCAGCAGCTTAATCGCAGGGAGGGATTCACCCCTCCACTTT. Translation gives CASSLIAGRDSPLHF.